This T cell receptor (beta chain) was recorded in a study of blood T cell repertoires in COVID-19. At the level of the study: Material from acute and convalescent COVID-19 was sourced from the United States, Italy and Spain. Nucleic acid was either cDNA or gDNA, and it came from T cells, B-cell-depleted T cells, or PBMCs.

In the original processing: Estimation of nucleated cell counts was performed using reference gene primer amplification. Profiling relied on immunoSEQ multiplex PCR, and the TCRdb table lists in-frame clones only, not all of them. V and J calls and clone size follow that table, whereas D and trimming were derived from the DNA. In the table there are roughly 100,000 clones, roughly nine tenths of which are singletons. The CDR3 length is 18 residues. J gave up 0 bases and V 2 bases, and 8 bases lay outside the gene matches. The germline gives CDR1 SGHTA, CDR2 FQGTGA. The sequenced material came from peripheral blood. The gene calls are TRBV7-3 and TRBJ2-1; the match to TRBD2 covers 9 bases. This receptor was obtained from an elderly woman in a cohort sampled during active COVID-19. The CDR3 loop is CASSLQPVSGGSYNEQFF. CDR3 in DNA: TGTGCCAGCAGCTTACAGCCTGTTAGCGGGGGCTCCTACAATGAGCAGTTCTTC.